This T cell receptor beta chain was retrieved from a study of brain T cells in children with intractable seizures (dated by TCRdb to the early 2020s). Regarding the study in general: Resected brain tissue from roughly 50 pediatric epilepsy surgery cases was first screened for immune gene transcripts using a NanoString immunology panel. About 70% of the 12 selected surgery cases also had pre-surgery blood sequenced, which left four cases with brain tissue only. Broader findings and caveats from the paper: Viral specificity was inferred solely from CDR3 sequence similarity, and the HCMV serostatus of the patients was not known. Because pre- and post-surgery blood were sequenced to different depths, clones absent from the pre-surgery sample may reflect undersampling.

Per the germline V gene, LGHNT is the CDR1 and FRNRAP is the CDR2. The junction carries 12 bases between V and J, which are trimmed by 6 bases and 1 base respectively. Taken from cysteine to phenylalanine, the CDR3 has 14 residues. CDR3 DNA only is kept here, 42 bases in frame from base 1. In regard to this clone: Its antigen specificity is not known. It has no much larger one-base neighbor in the sample; base qualities were not kept.

TCR beta chain sequences were generated from genomic DNA using the immunoSEQ assay. In the paper's pipeline: CDR3 sequences that did not begin with the conserved framework cysteine at position 104 were removed manually. To get clonality, the normalized Shannon's Diversity Index was subtracted from one, giving values from 0 (maximal diversity) to 1 (oligoclonal). Chi-squared comparison-of-proportions tests assessed whether the same CDR3 differed in frequency between samples, such as brain versus blood. Public clonotypes were found by searching immuneACCESS, and the VDJdb browser was used to assess similarity to known antiviral clonotypes. Not all clones reach the TCRdb copy of this immuneACCESS table, which keeps in-frame sequences only. Checked studies attribute under half of the gap to unresolved V genes and leave the rest unexplained. That table supplies the V and J calls and clone size; D and trimming were determined from the DNA. The sample table lists hundreds of thousands of clones, roughly 93% of them with a count of one. The ten largest account for about 5.8% of the sample.

According to the study, the label for this sample's time point signals: blood from clinic visit 5 months post-surgery; TSC patient then seizure free. The surgery cases that showed the highest brain T cell transcript signatures were chosen for TCR beta chain sequencing of brain tissue, and of blood when it was available. Before surgery, patients had received at least one anti-epileptic drug. TCR-sequenced patients were children with drug-resistant epilepsy due to tuberous sclerosis complex, focal cortical dysplasia, Rasmussen encephalitis or hemimegalencephaly. Bulk genomic DNA was extracted from unsorted brain tissue and whole blood with the Monarch genomic DNA purification kit.

The TCR sequence derives from a boy in the first two years of life with tuberous sclerosis and intractable seizures. The chain links TRBV12-5 with TRBJ1-1; the D segment could be TRBD1, given 6 matching bases. The sample in question was peripheral blood, obtained 5 to 6 months after surgery. The DNA sequence reads TGTGCTAGTGGCCGGACAGCCGCGAACACTGAAGCTTTCTTT. Its translation reads: CASGRTAANTEAFF.